The clone carrying this T cell receptor beta chain came up once. The data belong to a study of technical replicates of blood from a few donors. Trimming removed 3 bases from V and 4 bases from J, with 9 bases in between. In germline, CDR1 is MNHEY, CDR2 SMNVEV (reference sequence). There are 14 residues in the CDR3. Clones were read by immunoSEQ multiplex PCR, and TCRdb kept only the in-frame ones, dropping some. The repertoire includes more than 70,000 clones, approximately 97% of them detected once, and about 0.2% sits in the top ten. Material: T cells isolated from PBMCs. The TCR sequence derives from a human donor in good health. The chain uses TRBV27 and TRBJ1-4; D perhaps matches TRBD1 (6 bases). CDR3 residues: CASSFKQGNEKLFF. The CDR3, as DNA: TGTGCCAGCAGTTTCAAACAGGGTAATGAAAAACTGTTTTTT.